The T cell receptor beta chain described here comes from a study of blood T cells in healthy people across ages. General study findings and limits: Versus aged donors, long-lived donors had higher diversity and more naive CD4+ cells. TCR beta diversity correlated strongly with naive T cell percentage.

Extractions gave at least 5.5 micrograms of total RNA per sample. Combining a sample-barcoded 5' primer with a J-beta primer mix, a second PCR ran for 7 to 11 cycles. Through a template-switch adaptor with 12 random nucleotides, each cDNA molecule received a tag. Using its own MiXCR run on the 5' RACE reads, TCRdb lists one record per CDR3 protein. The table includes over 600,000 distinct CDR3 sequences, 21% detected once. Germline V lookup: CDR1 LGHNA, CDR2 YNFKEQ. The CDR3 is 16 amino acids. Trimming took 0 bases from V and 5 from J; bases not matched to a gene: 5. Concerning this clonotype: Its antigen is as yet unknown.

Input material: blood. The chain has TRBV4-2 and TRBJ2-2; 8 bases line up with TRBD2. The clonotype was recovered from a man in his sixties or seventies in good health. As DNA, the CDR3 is TGTGCCAGCAGCCAAGAGGCGGGAGGACGGACCGGGGAGCTGTTTTTT. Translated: CASSQEAGGRTGELFF.